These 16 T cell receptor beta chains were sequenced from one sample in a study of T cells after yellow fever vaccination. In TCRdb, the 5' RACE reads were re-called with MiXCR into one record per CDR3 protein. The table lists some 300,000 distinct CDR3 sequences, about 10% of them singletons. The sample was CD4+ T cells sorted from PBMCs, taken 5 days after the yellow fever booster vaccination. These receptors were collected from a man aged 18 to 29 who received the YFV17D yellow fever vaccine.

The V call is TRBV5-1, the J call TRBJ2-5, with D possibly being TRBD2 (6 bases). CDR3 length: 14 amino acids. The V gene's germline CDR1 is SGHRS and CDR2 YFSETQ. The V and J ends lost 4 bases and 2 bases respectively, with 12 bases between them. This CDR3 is CASSLRDSQETQYF. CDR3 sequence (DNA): TGCGCCAGCAGCCTCCGGGACTCTCAAGAGACCCAGTACTTC.

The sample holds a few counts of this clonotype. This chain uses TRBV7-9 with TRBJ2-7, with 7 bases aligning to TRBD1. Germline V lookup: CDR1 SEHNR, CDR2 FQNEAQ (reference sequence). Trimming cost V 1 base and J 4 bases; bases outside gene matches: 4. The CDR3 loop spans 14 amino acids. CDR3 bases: TGTGCCAGCAGCTTAGACGGGACAGCTTACGAGCAGTACTTC. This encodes CASSLDGTAYEQYF.

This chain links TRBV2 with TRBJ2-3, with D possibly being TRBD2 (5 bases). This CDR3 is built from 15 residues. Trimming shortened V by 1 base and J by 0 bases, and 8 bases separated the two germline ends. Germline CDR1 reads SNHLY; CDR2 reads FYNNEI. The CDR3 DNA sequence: TGTGCCAGCAGTGAAGAGTCGGGAAGCACAGATACGCAGTATTTT. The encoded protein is CASSEESGSTDTQYF.

Here the CDR3 reads CASSFLAGPPAYNEQFF. As DNA, the CDR3 is TGTGCCAGCAGCTTTCTAGCGGGGCCCCCGGCATACAATGAGCAGTTCTTC. This rearrangement joins TRBV11-2 to TRBJ2-1; TRBD2 aligns across 9 bases. Trimming at V came to 3 bases and at J to 4 bases, leaving 10 bases not matched to a gene. Germline-derived CDR1 and CDR2 are SGHAT and FQNNGV. This CDR3 has 17 amino acids.

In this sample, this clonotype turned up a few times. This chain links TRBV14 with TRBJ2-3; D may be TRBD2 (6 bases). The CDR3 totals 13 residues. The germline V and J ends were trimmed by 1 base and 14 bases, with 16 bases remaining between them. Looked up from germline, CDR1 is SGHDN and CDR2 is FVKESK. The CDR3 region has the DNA TGTGCCAGCAGCCAAGTACGGGACTCCCTCCCGTATTTT. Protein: CASSQVRDSLPYF.

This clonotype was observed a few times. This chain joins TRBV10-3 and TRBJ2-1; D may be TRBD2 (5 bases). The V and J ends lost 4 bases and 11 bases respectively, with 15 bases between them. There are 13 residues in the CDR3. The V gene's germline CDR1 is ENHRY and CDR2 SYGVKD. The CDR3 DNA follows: TGTGCCATCAGTGGGCAAACTTCTAGCCAGCAGTTCTTC. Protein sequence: CAISGQTSSQQFF.

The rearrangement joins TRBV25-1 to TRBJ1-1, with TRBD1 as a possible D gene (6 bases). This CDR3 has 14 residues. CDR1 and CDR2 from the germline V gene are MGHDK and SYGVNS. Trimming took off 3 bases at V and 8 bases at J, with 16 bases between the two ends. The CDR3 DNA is TGTGCCAGCAGTGATCAAGTCACCGGGACAGAAGCTTTCTTT. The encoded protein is CASSDQVTGTEAFF.

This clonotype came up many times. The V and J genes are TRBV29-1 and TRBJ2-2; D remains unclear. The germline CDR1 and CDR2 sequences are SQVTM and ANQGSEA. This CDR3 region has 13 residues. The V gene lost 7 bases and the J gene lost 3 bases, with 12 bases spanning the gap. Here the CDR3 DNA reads TGCAGCGCCGTCAGAAGCGACACCGGGGAGCTGTTTTTT. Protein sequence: CSAVRSDTGELFF.

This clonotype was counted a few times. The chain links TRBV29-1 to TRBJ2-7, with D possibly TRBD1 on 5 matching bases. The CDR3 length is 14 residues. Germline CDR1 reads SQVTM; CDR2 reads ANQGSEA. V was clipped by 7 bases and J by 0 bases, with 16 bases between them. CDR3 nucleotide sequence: TGCAGCGCCACAGGCAAAGCATCCTCCTACGAGCAGTACTTC. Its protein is CSATGKASSYEQYF.

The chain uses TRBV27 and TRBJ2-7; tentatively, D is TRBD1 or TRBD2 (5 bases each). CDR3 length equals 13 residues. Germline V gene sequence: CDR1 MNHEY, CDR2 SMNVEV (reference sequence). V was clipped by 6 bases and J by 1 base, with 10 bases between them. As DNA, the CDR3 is TGTGCCAGCAGAAACGGGGCGTCCTACGAGCAGTACTTC. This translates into CASRNGASYEQYF.

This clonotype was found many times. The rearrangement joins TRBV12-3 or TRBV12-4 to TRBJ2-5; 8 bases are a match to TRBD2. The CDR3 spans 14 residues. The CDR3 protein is CACGAGGNQETQYF. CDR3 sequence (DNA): TGTGCTTGCGGTGCGGGGGGAAACCAAGAGACCCAGTACTTC.

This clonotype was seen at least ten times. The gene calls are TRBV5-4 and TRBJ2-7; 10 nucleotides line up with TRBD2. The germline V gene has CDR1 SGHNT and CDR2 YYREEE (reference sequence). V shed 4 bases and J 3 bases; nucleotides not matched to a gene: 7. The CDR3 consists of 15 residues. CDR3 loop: CASSQHSGGIYEQYF. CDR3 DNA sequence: TGTGCCAGCAGCCAACATAGCGGGGGGATCTACGAGCAGTACTTC.

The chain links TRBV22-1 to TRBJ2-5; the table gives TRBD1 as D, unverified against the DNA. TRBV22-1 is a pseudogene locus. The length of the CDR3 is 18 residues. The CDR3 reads CPGSARRVGSLYQETQYF. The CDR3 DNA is TGTCCTGGGAGCGCACGCAGGGTTGGAAGCCTGTACCAAGAGACCCAGTACTTC.

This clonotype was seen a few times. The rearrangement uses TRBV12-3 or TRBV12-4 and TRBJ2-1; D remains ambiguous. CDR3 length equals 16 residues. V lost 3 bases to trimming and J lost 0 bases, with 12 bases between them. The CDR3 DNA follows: TGTGCCAGCAGTTTCGTCCGAAGCGACTCCTACAATGAGCAGTTCTTC. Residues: CASSFVRSDSYNEQFF.

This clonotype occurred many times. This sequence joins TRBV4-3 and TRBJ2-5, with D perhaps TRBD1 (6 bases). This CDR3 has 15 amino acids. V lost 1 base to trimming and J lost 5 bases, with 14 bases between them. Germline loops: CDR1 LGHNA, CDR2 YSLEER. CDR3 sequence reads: CASSQVGGLRETQYF. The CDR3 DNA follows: TGCGCCAGCAGCCAAGTTGGGGGCCTTAGGGAGACCCAGTACTTC.

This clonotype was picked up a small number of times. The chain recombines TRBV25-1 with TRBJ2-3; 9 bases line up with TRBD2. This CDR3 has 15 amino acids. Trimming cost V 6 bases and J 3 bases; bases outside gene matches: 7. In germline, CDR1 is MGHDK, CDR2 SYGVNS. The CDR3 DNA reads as TGTGCCAGCAGGGCGGCGGGGGGGCATACAGATACGCAGTATTTT. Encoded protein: CASRAAGGHTDTQYF.